In its sample, the clone carrying this T cell receptor beta chain was seen a few times. The CDR3 loop spans 15 amino acids. V was clipped by 5 bases and J by 4 bases, with 16 bases between them. Per germline, CDR1 SGHVS and CDR2 FQNEAQ. TCRdb's table, derived via immunoSEQ multiplex PCR, lists solely in-frame clones and lacks some. Of around 200,000 clones in the sample, approximately 87% were seen once. The record originates from a study of blood T cell repertoires in COVID-19. The rearrangement uses TRBV7-8 and TRBJ2-3; possible D gene TRBD2, 7 bases. The origin of this receptor is a man in his sixties or seventies with active or convalescent COVID-19. What was sequenced was peripheral blood. CDR3 loop: CASSRAGARADTQYF. The CDR3 DNA reads TGTGCCAGCAGCCGGGCGGGGGCGCGGGCAGATACGCAGTATTTT.